Listed below are T cell receptor beta chains from one sample, sequenced in a study of blood T cell repertoires in COVID-19. Generated by immunoSEQ multiplex PCR, the TCRdb table keeps only in-frame clones and is missing some. Of some 97,000 clones listed, around 86% are singletons. Sequenced: PBMCs or T cells enriched from blood (not recorded which). The receptors derive from a woman in her 50s who had recovered from COVID-19. Each CDR3 is given with its conserved first and last residue. D genes are given only for firm matches. Rows may omit the clone size; those that give it use once, few, many or a size class.

CDR3 DNA | CDR3 protein | J gene | clone size | V gene | D gene
TGCAGTGCTTACAGGGGCTACGAGCAGTACTTC | CSAYRGYEQYF | TRBJ2-7 | NA | TRBV20-1 | TRBD1
TGCGCCAGCAGCCTTGGACAGGGTGAAAAACTGTTTTTT | CASSLGQGEKLFF | TRBJ1-4 | medium-sized | TRBV5-1 | TRBD1
TGTGCCAGTAGTGGATGGGACAGATCGAACACTGAAGCTTTCTTT | CASSGWDRSNTEAFF | TRBJ1-1 | NA | TRBV19 | TRBD1
TGCGCCAGCAGTGATATAGGGCGGGTCACCGGGGAGCTGTTTTTT | CASSDIGRVTGELFF | TRBJ2-2 | NA | TRBV10-2 | NA
TGTGCCATCAGTGACCGGGGCAGGGGAGATAATTCACCCCTCCACTTT | CAISDRGRGDNSPLHF | TRBJ1-6 | once | TRBV10-3 | NA
TGTGCCTCCTTAATCGAGGGATCCGGCGAGCAGTACTTC | CASLIEGSGEQYF | TRBJ2-7 | NA | TRBV21-1 | NA
TGTGCCAGCAGCTTCTCGGGACAGGGGGCCCGTCAGCCCCAGCATTTT | CASSFSGQGARQPQHF | TRBJ1-5 | few | TRBV7-2 | TRBD1
TGTGCCAGTAGTAGGACAGGGGGAAGATATGGCTACACCTTC | CASSRTGGRYGYTF | TRBJ1-2 | NA | TRBV19 | TRBD1
TGTGCCTGGAGTGTACCCATGGCTAGCTCCTATAATTCACCCCTCCACTTT | CAWSVPMASSYNSPLHF | TRBJ1-6 | few | TRBV30 | NA
TGTGCCTGGAGTCCCGGGACAGGGTTTACTGAAGCTTTCTTT | CAWSPGTGFTEAFF | TRBJ1-1 | NA | TRBV30 | TRBD1
TGTGCCAGCAGTGAAGAAACTAGCTTGCCCGGGGAGCTGTTTTTT | CASSEETSLPGELFF | TRBJ2-2 | NA | TRBV6-1 | NA
TGTGCCAGCAGTGTCCAGGGCCCCAACGAGCAGTACTTC | CASSVQGPNEQYF | TRBJ2-7 | NA | TRBV27 | NA
TGTGCCAGCAGCCCAACTGCGGGGTACACCGGGGAGCTGTTTTTT | CASSPTAGYTGELFF | TRBJ2-2 | NA | TRBV7-3 | NA
TGTGCCAGCAGCGGGACTAGCGGGGGGTCTCGCCGGGGTGAGCAGTTCTTC | CASSGTSGGSRRGEQFF | TRBJ2-1 | NA | TRBV5-5 | TRBD2
TGTGCCAGCAGCCCGTCGGTCACAGCTGGAAACACCATATATTTT | CASSPSVTAGNTIYF | TRBJ1-3 | NA | TRBV13 | NA
TGTGCCAGCAGCTTAGGCCATGGAATGGACAGGGGGGAGACCCAGTACTTC | CASSLGHGMDRGETQYF | TRBJ2-5 | NA | TRBV11-3 | TRBD1
TGTGCCAGCAGCAGACGACAGGTCCCCACTGAAGCTTTCTTT | CASSRRQVPTEAFF | TRBJ1-1 | NA | TRBV12-1 | NA
TGCGCCAGCAGCGCCCCGCTGACAGGGTCCTACGAGCAGTACTTC | CASSAPLTGSYEQYF | TRBJ2-7 | NA | TRBV10-2 | TRBD1
TGTGCCTGGAGCTTAGACAGGGGACTCGCTGAAGCTTTCTTT | CAWSLDRGLAEAFF | TRBJ1-1 | NA | TRBV30 | TRBD1
TGCGCCAGCAGCTTGCGCGTAAGGGCGTCCGGGGATGAAAAACTGTTTTTT | CASSLRVRASGDEKLFF | TRBJ1-4 | NA | TRBV5-1 | NA
TGTGCCAGCAGCGCAACAGGGCGGGAGTACAATGAGCAGTTCTTC | CASSATGREYNEQFF | TRBJ2-1 | many | TRBV7-3 | NA
TGTGCCAGCAAGGGACAGGGCTCCTACAATGAGCAGTTCTTC | CASKGQGSYNEQFF | TRBJ2-1 | NA | TRBV2 | TRBD1
TGTGCCAGCAGTGAATTGATCGGACAGCAAGAGACCCAGTACTTC | CASSELIGQQETQYF | TRBJ2-5 | many | TRBV6-1 | NA
TGTGCCTGGAGAGAAGACAGGGAAGCTTTCTTT | CAWREDREAFF | TRBJ1-1 | NA | TRBV30 | NA
TGTGCCAGCAGCCGATATCATGGATCGGGTGGGGCCAACGTCCTGACTTTC | CASSRYHGSGGANVLTF | TRBJ2-6 | NA | TRBV5-6 | NA
TGTGCCAGCAGCTTGGATACACAGGTCTTGGGCTCACCCCTCCACTTT | CASSLDTQVLGSPLHF | TRBJ1-6 | NA | TRBV5-4 | NA
TGTGCCAGCAGTTTAGAGGGTGCCTACGAGCAGTACTTC | CASSLEGAYEQYF | TRBJ2-7 | NA | TRBV28 | NA
TGTGCCAGCAGCCAACTACAAGAGAGGCAGGGTTATGGGGAGACCCAGTACTTC | CASSQLQERQGYGETQYF | TRBJ2-5 | NA | TRBV13 | NA
TGTGCCAGTAGTGCAGGATCCTACGAGCAGTACTTC | CASSAGSYEQYF | TRBJ2-7 | NA | TRBV19 | NA
TGCAGTGCGAGGACAGGGGGCACGGCTTTCTTT | CSARTGGTAFF | TRBJ1-1 | NA | TRBV20-1 | TRBD1
TGTGCCAGCAGTCCAGGACAGGGATTTCAAAACTTC | CASSPGQGFQNF | TRBJ1-2 | NA | TRBV6-5 | TRBD1
TGTGCCAGCTCACCACAGTCACTAGCGGGAGTAGAGCAGTACTTC | CASSPQSLAGVEQYF | TRBJ2-7 | NA | TRBV18 | TRBD2
TGTGCCAGCACACAAGGAGACAGGATGAGCCTTCGCTACACCTTC | CASTQGDRMSLRYTF | TRBJ1-2 | once | TRBV28 | NA
TGTGCCAGCAGTGACTTGGGGTTGGGGGGAGATACGCAGTATTTT | CASSDLGLGGDTQYF | TRBJ2-3 | NA | TRBV2 | NA
TGTGCCAGCTCACCACCGGGGAGAGGGGGGGGCACTGAAGCTTTCTTT | CASSPPGRGGGTEAFF | TRBJ1-1 | NA | TRBV18 | NA
TGCGCCAGCAGCCAAGGGGCGGCGGGAAGCTCCTACAATGAGCAGTTCTTC | CASSQGAAGSSYNEQFF | TRBJ2-1 | NA | TRBV4-1 | NA
TGTGCCAGCAGTTACAACCAGGGAGGAAACACCATATATTTT | CASSYNQGGNTIYF | TRBJ1-3 | NA | TRBV6-5 | NA
TGCGCCAGCAGCTTGGCACTAGCGGGAGGCAGTGAGCAGTTCTTC | CASSLALAGGSEQFF | TRBJ2-1 | NA | TRBV5-1 | TRBD2
TGCGCCAGCAGCTTGGAGGGGGCTGTAGCTTTCTTT | CASSLEGAVAFF | TRBJ1-1 | NA | TRBV5-1 | TRBD1
TGTGCCAGCAGCTTTCGGAGGGCAAGCCCCTTTGGACGTAACTATGGCTACACCTTC | CASSFRRASPFGRNYGYTF | TRBJ1-2 | NA | TRBV5-6 | NA
TGTGCCAGCAGCTTAGTTTGCAGAAATCAGCCCCAGCATTTT | CASSLVCRNQPQHF | TRBJ1-5 | NA | TRBV11-3 | NA
TGTGCCAGCAGTGATGGCAGGGTCCACGAGCAGTACTTC | CASSDGRVHEQYF | TRBJ2-7 | NA | TRBV6-1 | NA
TGTGCCAGCAGCTTTAGCGGGAGCACAGATACGCAGTATTTT | CASSFSGSTDTQYF | TRBJ2-3 | NA | TRBV9 | TRBD2
TGCGCCAGCAGTAAAACACAGACACGGCTTGAAGCTTTCTTT | CASSKTQTRLEAFF | TRBJ1-1 | NA | TRBV10-1 | NA
TGCGCCAGCAGCTTGGGACTACAGGGGGCTGGAAACACCATATATTTT | CASSLGLQGAGNTIYF | TRBJ1-3 | few | TRBV5-1 | TRBD1
TGTGCCAGCAGGTCACGGGGGAACACTGAAGCTTTCTTT | CASRSRGNTEAFF | TRBJ1-1 | NA | TRBV7-3 | NA
TGTGCCTGGAGCCCAGGGGTATCCTATAATTCACCCCTCCACTTT | CAWSPGVSYNSPLHF | TRBJ1-6 | NA | TRBV30 | NA
TGCGCCAGCAGCCTCGGACAGTACGAGCAGTACTTC | CASSLGQYEQYF | TRBJ2-7 | NA | TRBV5-1 | NA
TGTGCCAGCAGCCAAACAAGGACAGCCAGCTCCTACAATGAGCAGTTCTTC | CASSQTRTASSYNEQFF | TRBJ2-1 | NA | TRBV5-5 | NA
TGTGCCAGCAGCCCAGGTCGATCAGATACGCAGTATTTT | CASSPGRSDTQYF | TRBJ2-3 | NA | TRBV11-3 | NA